Listed here are 10 T cell receptor beta chains from one sample, sequenced in a study of CD8 T cells in ankylosing spondylitis. TCRdb reprocessed the 5' RACE reads with MiXCR, giving one entry per CDR3 protein. Among 250,000 to 350,000 distinct CDR3 sequences, 15% to 20% were seen once, and the ten largest hold about 8%. Sequenced input: blood, either unsorted or a sorted T cell fraction (not recorded which). These receptors were taken from a male donor with ankylosing spondylitis or in good health (not recorded which).

This clonotype was seen a handful of times. This chain connects TRBV3-1 to TRBJ1-4; 9 nucleotides match TRBD1. There are 19 residues in the CDR3. From germline, CDR1 is LGHDT and CDR2 YNNKEL (reference sequence). V shed 0 bases and J 7 bases; nucleotides not matched to a gene: 15. The CDR3 sequence is CASSQETGQGSRSGEKLFF. In DNA form, the CDR3 reads TGTGCCAGCAGCCAAGAAACTGGACAGGGGAGTCGAAGCGGTGAAAAACTGTTTTTT.

This clonotype was seen a few times. The CDR3: CASSLGASSHQPQHF. The CDR3 DNA is TGTGCCAGCAGTTTGGGCGCGTCGAGCCATCAGCCCCAGCATTTT. J is TRBJ1-5 and V is TRBV12-3 or TRBV12-4; D is ambiguous. The CDR3 is 15 residues long. V was clipped by 3 bases and J by 5 bases, with 14 bases between them.

This clonotype showed up many times. The chain couples TRBV6-5 to TRBJ1-6, with D unclear. The CDR3 runs 12 residues. The V and J ends lost 8 bases and 9 bases respectively, with 11 bases between them. The V gene's germline CDR1 is MNHEY and CDR2 SVGAGI. For the CDR3, the DNA is TGTGCCAGCGGGGAGGACGGTTCACCCCTCCACTTT. Residues: CASGEDGSPLHF.

This clonotype was seen a single time. The chain couples TRBV20-1 to TRBJ2-2, with D possibly matching TRBD2 (6 bases). Deletions cut 0 bases from V and 7 bases from J, with 15 bases between. This CDR3 spans 15 amino acids. Germline values: CDR1 DFQATT, CDR2 SNEGSKA (reference sequence). The CDR3 loop is CSARDIGGNDGELFF. In nucleotides, the CDR3 is TGCAGTGCTAGAGATATAGGCGGGAACGACGGGGAGCTGTTTTTT.

This clonotype was observed a handful of times. The gene calls are TRBV7-3 and TRBJ2-1, with D perhaps TRBD2 (7 bases). The CDR3 is 13 amino acids. Per the germline V gene, CDR1 is SGHTA and CDR2 is FQGTGA. V lost 4 bases and J 7 bases, leaving 11 bases between the germline ends. The CDR3 region is CASSSGGLNEQFF. The CDR3 bases are TGTGCCAGCAGCTCCGGGGGGCTTAATGAGCAGTTCTTC.

This clonotype came up many times. This chain joins TRBV6-1 and TRBJ2-7; possibly TRBD1 for D (5 bases). The V gene lost 5 bases and the J gene lost 5 bases, with 10 bases spanning the gap. CDR3 length: 12 amino acids. The V gene's germline CDR1 is MNHNS and CDR2 SASEGT. Here the CDR3 DNA reads TGTGCCAGCAGTTTACAGGAAAACGAGCAGTACGTC. Encoded protein: CASSLQENEQYV.

This clonotype was counted only a few times. The gene calls are TRBV12-3 or TRBV12-4 and TRBJ1-1; D is uncertain. The V end lost 6 bases, the J end lost 3 bases, and 11 bases lay between the germline ends. The CDR3 covers 13 residues. This CDR3 is CASSVIGYTEAFF. The DNA of the CDR3 is TGTGCCAGCAGCGTTATTGGTTACACTGAAGCTTTCTTT.

This clonotype was detected a few times. The chain carries TRBV4-1 and TRBJ2-5, with 7 bases lining up with TRBD2. With 0 bases clipped from V and 7 bases from J, the junction kept 11 bases outside the gene matches. The CDR3 has 16 residues. CDR1 is MGHRA and CDR2 is YSYEKL in the germline V gene. The CDR3 sequence: CASSQDGDYPYGTQYF. The CDR3 coding sequence is TGCGCCAGCAGCCAAGATGGGGACTACCCGTATGGGACCCAGTACTTC.

This clonotype has a handful of counts. V and J are TRBV9 and TRBJ2-2, with 8 positions matching TRBD1. The germline V gene encodes CDR1 SGDLS and CDR2 YYNGEE. With 2 bases clipped from V and 7 bases from J, the junction kept 4 bases outside the gene matches. The CDR3 is 14 amino acids. In nucleotides, the CDR3 is TGTGCCAGCAGCGTGAGACAGGGGAACGGGGAGCTGTTTTTT. It is translated as CASSVRQGNGELFF.

V gene TRBV12-3 or TRBV12-4 combines with J gene TRBJ1-3; the match to TRBD1 covers 12 bases. The ends lost 8 bases at V and 4 bases at J; junction bases unmatched: 6. The CDR3 consists of 15 residues. CDR3 amino acids: CASGAGTGGGNTIYF. CDR3 nucleotides: TGTGCCAGCGGTGCGGGGACAGGGGGCGGAAACACCATATATTTT.